This T cell receptor (beta chain) was documented in a study of cytomegalovirus exposure and HLA in healthy donors. Study findings and constraints: Available immune exposure information was restricted to CMV serostatus only. As confirmed in vitro, a few CMV-associated chains were specific for CMV antigens.

Trimming shortened V by 0 bases and J by 1 base, and 6 bases separated the two germline ends. CDR1 is KGHSH and CDR2 is LQKENI in the germline V gene. The CDR3 is 14 residues long. A note on this clone: Its antigen is not identified.

Primers for the PCR totalled 60 Vbeta and 13 Jbeta. TCRdb's table, derived via immunoSEQ multiplex PCR, lists solely in-frame clones and lacks some. The repertoire holds roughly 170,000 clones, with 82% as singletons. The V gene is TRBV18, the J gene TRBJ2-5; the D is unclear. This receptor was taken from a male donor in good health and CMV-seronegative. The sequenced sample was PBMCs. CDR3: CASSPPASQETQYF. DNA of the CDR3: TGTGCCAGCTCACCACCGGCAAGCCAAGAGACCCAGTACTTC. The full variable domain, completed using reference TRBV18 and TRBJ2-5, is NAGVMQNPRHLVRRRGQEARLRCSPMKGHSHVYWYRQLPEEGLKFMVYLQKENIIDESGMPKERFSAEFPKEGPSILRIQQVVRGDSAAYFCASSPPASQETQYFGPGTRLLVL.